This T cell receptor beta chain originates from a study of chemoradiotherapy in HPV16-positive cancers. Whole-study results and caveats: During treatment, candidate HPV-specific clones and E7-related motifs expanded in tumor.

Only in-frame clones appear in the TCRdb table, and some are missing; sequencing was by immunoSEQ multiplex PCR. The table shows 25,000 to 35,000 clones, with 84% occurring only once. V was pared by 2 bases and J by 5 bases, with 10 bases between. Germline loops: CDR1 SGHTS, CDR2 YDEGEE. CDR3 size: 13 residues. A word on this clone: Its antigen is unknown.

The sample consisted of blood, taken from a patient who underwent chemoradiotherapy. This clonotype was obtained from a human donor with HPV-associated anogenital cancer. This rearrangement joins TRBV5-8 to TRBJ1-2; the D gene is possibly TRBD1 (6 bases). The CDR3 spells CASSFQGIYGYTF. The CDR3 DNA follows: TGTGCCAGCAGCTTCCAGGGGATTTATGGCTACACCTTC. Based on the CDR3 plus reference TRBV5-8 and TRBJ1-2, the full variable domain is EAGVTQSPTHLIKTRGQQATLRCSPISGHTSVYWYQQALGLGLQFLLWYDEGEERNRGNFPPRFSGRQFPNYSSELNVNALELEDSALYLCASSFQGIYGYTFGSGTRLTVV.